These T cell receptor beta chains were read from a single sample in a study of chemoradiotherapy in HPV16-positive cancers. Assay: immunoSEQ multiplex PCR; the TCRdb copy retains only in-frame clones and omits some. Among some 4,800 clones listed, under 90% were seen once. Sample collection occurred from a patient who underwent chemoradiotherapy. Receptors were obtained from a human donor with HPV-associated anogenital cancer. The CDR3 runs from the conserved cysteine through the conserved F or W. The order of the fields is J gene, V gene, clone size, D gene, CDR3 DNA, CDR3 protein. D genes are given only for firm matches. Size is stated for part of the rows, as once, few or many counts, or as a class when the clone is expanded.

TRBJ1-1 | TRBV7-6 | - | - | TGTGCCAGCAGCTTACAGGAGAACACTGAAGCTTTCTTT | CASSLQENTEAFF
TRBJ2-1 | TRBV19 | - | TRBD2 | TGTGCCAGTAGTAACAGACTAGCTAGCCACGGGCAGTTCTTC | CASSNRLASHGQFF
TRBJ2-5 | TRBV5-1 | - | - | TGCGCCAGCAGCTTCGGGGGGCCAGAGACCCAGTACTTC | CASSFGGPETQYF
TRBJ1-5 | TRBV27 | - | - | TGTGCCAGCAGTTTTCTCGGGGGAGCTCAGCCCCAGCATTTT | CASSFLGGAQPQHF
TRBJ2-2 | TRBV13 | - | TRBD2 | TGTGCCAGCAGCCGACGGCTAGCGGGTTACACCGGGGAGCTGTTTTTT | CASSRRLAGYTGELFF
TRBJ1-5 | TRBV6-1 | once | - | TGTGCCAGCACCCCCAATCCCGGGAACAATCAGCCCCAGCATTTT | CASTPNPGNNQPQHF
TRBJ1-2 | TRBV11-2 | once | - | TGTGCCAGCAGCTTAGATAGGACAGCCCGTGGAGGCTACACCTTC | CASSLDRTARGGYTF
TRBJ1-4 | TRBV5-1 | - | TRBD1 | TGCGCCAGCAGCTTGACGGGACAGGGTGGGAATGAAAAACTGTTTTTT | CASSLTGQGGNEKLFF
TRBJ2-2 | TRBV5-1 | - | TRBD2 | TGCGCCAGCGCCAGAGACTTCCTAGCGGGGGGACCGAACACCGGGGAGCTGTTTTTT | CASARDFLAGGPNTGELFF
TRBJ2-7 | TRBV29-1 | - | - | TGCAGCGTTGTTGTGGGCCCCTCCTACGAGCAGTACTTC | CSVVVGPSYEQYF